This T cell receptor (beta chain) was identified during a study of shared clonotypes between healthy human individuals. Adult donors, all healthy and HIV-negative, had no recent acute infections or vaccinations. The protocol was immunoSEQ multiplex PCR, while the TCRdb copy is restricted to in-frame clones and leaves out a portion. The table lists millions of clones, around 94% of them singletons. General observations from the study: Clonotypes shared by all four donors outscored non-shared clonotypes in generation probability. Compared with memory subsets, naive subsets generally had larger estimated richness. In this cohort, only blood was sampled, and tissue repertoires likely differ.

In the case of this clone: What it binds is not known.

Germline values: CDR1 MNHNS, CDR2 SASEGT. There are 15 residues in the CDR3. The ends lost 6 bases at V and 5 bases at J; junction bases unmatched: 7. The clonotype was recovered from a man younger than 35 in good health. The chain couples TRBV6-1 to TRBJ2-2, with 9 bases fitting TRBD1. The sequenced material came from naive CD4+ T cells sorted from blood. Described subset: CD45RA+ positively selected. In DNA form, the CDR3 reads TGTGCCAGCAGGCTAGGACAGGGGTGGACCGGGGAGCTGTTTTTT. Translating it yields CASRLGQGWTGELFF.